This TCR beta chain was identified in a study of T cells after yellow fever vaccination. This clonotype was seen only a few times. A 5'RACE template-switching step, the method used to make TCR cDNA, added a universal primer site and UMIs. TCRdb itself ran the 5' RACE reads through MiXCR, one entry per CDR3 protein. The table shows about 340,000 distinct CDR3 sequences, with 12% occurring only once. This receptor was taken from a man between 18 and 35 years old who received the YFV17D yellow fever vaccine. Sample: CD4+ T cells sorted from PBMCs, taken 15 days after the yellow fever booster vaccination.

CDR3 in amino acids: CASSPPSRRGETQYF. CDR3 in DNA: TGTGCCAGCTCACCACCGTCCCGTCGCGGAGAGACCCAGTACTTC. This chain uses TRBV18 with TRBJ2-5; D gene uncertain. The CDR3 is 15 residues long. Germline V lookup: CDR1 KGHSH, CDR2 LQKENI. The V and J ends lost 0 bases and 4 bases respectively, with 12 bases between them.